The T cell receptor beta chain under discussion was sequenced for a study of monozygotic twins with cystic fibrosis. CDR3 size: 15 residues. V was clipped by 7 bases and J by 4 bases; unmatched bases: 13. The germline V gene encodes CDR1 SGHRS and CDR2 YFSETQ. Sequencing was performed with immunoSEQ multiplex PCR; in TCRdb, only in-frame clones are kept and a portion is missing. The sample carries under 40,000 clones, approximately 97% recorded once. Sequencing used blood. This clonotype was obtained from a girl aged 2 to 9 with cystic fibrosis. The rearrangement uses TRBV5-1 and TRBJ2-7; 8 bases align to TRBD1. The CDR3 spells CASRDRDRGNYEQYF. DNA of the CDR3: TGCGCCAGCCGCGACCGCGACAGGGGTAATTACGAGCAGTACTTC.